This is a list of T cell receptor beta chains from one sample in a study of cytomegalovirus exposure and HLA in healthy donors. Profiled with immunoSEQ multiplex PCR; TCRdb holds only in-frame clones, not every one. The table lists about 140,000 clones, roughly 70% of them singletons. The sequenced sample consisted of PBMCs. These receptors were taken from a male donor in good health and CMV-seronegative. Each CDR3 is given with its conserved first and last residue. D genes are given only for firm matches. Some rows mark clone size as missing; the rest say once, few, many or name a class of expanded clone.

j_gene: TRBJ2-2
abundance: few
d_gene: TRBD2
v_gene: TRBV18
CDR3nt: TGTGCCAGCTCACCTCAAAGCGGGGCAAACACCGGGGAGCTGTTTTTT
CDR3aa: CASSPQSGANTGELFF

j_gene: TRBJ1-6
abundance: .
d_gene: .
v_gene: TRBV2
CDR3nt: TGTGCCAGCAGTCCCCAGGGAACCTATAATTCACCCCTCCACTTT
CDR3aa: CASSPQGTYNSPLHF

j_gene: TRBJ2-2
abundance: few
d_gene: .
v_gene: TRBV6-4
CDR3nt: TGTGCCAGCACCAGACAGGCAGGGGTCGGAGCCGGGGAGCTGTTTTTT
CDR3aa: CASTRQAGVGAGELFF

j_gene: TRBJ2-2
abundance: .
d_gene: .
v_gene: TRBV6-6
CDR3nt: TGTGCCAGCAGTGACACGAACACCGGGGAGCTGTTTTTT
CDR3aa: CASSDTNTGELFF

j_gene: TRBJ1-5
abundance: .
d_gene: .
v_gene: TRBV19
CDR3nt: TGTGCCAGTAGTATATCAGGGGATGGCAATCAGCCCCAGCATTTT
CDR3aa: CASSISGDGNQPQHF

j_gene: TRBJ1-6
abundance: few
d_gene: TRBD1
v_gene: TRBV7-2
CDR3nt: TGTGCCAGCAGCCCATCATCTACAGGGGGCTCCTATAATTCACCCCTCCACTTT
CDR3aa: CASSPSSTGGSYNSPLHF

j_gene: TRBJ1-5
abundance: .
d_gene: TRBD1
v_gene: TRBV28
CDR3nt: TGTGCCAGCAGCCCTGGGGGACAGGGGGGCCAGCCCCAGCATTTT
CDR3aa: CASSPGGQGGQPQHF

j_gene: TRBJ2-7
abundance: .
d_gene: TRBD1
v_gene: TRBV6-5
CDR3nt: TGTGCCAGCAGTTACACCCGGGACAGCGACTACGAGCAGTACTTC
CDR3aa: CASSYTRDSDYEQYF

j_gene: TRBJ2-1
abundance: few
d_gene: TRBD1
v_gene: TRBV7-3
CDR3nt: TGTGCCAGCAGTCTCTACAGGGGAAATGAGCAGTTCTTC
CDR3aa: CASSLYRGNEQFF

j_gene: TRBJ2-3
abundance: few
d_gene: TRBD2
v_gene: TRBV7-2
CDR3nt: TGTGCCAGCAGCTTAGGGGTAGCGGGAGCGAATACGCAGTATTTT
CDR3aa: CASSLGVAGANTQYF

j_gene: TRBJ1-1
abundance: few
d_gene: TRBD1
v_gene: TRBV7-9
CDR3nt: TGTGCCAGCAGACCTGGGGGAGGGACAGGGAACACTGAAGCTTTCTTT
CDR3aa: CASRPGGGTGNTEAFF

j_gene: TRBJ2-1
abundance: .
d_gene: .
v_gene: TRBV10-3
CDR3nt: TGTGCCATCAGCCAGGATTCGTACAATGAGCAGTTCTTC
CDR3aa: CAISQDSYNEQFF

j_gene: TRBJ2-7
abundance: .
d_gene: TRBD1
v_gene: TRBV28
CDR3nt: TGTGCCAGCAGCCGGACAGGGGCCTACGAGCAGTACTTC
CDR3aa: CASSRTGAYEQYF

j_gene: TRBJ1-5
abundance: once
d_gene: .
v_gene: TRBV5-1
CDR3nt: TGCGCCAGCAGCTTGGGAGGGTCGATCCAAAATCAGCCCCAGCATTTT
CDR3aa: CASSLGGSIQNQPQHF

j_gene: TRBJ2-3
abundance: .
d_gene: TRBD2
v_gene: TRBV5-6
CDR3nt: TGTGCCAGCAGCCCTTTAGCGGGAGCAAGGGTAGATACGCAGTATTTT
CDR3aa: CASSPLAGARVDTQYF

j_gene: TRBJ1-2
abundance: few
d_gene: .
v_gene: TRBV13
CDR3nt: TGTGCCAGCACGAGGCAGCCTGGTGGCTACACCTTC
CDR3aa: CASTRQPGGYTF

j_gene: TRBJ2-1
abundance: few
d_gene: TRBD1
v_gene: TRBV28
CDR3nt: TGTGCCAGCAGTCTCACCGGGACAGGGGGCTTAAATGAGCAGTTCTTC
CDR3aa: CASSLTGTGGLNEQFF

j_gene: TRBJ1-2
abundance: once
d_gene: TRBD1
v_gene: TRBV7-9
CDR3nt: TGTGCCAGCAGCTTAGAAGGGGGAGGAAGGACAGGGATTCCTTATGGCTACACCTTC
CDR3aa: CASSLEGGGRTGIPYGYTF

j_gene: TRBJ2-5
abundance: .
d_gene: .
v_gene: TRBV19
CDR3nt: TGTGCCAGTAGTGGGGCAGGGTGGGGAGAGACCCAGTACTTC
CDR3aa: CASSGAGWGETQYF

j_gene: TRBJ1-1
abundance: .
d_gene: .
v_gene: TRBV5-3
CDR3nt: TGTGCCAGAAACAAAACAGCGGGGGAGCGACACTGTGGAGCTTTCTTT
CDR3aa: CARNKTAGERHCGAFF

j_gene: TRBJ2-1
abundance: .
d_gene: TRBD2
v_gene: TRBV5-1
CDR3nt: TGCGCCAGCAGCTCGACTAGCGGGAGGGCAGGGGAGCAGTTCTTC
CDR3aa: CASSSTSGRAGEQFF

j_gene: TRBJ2-7
abundance: .
d_gene: TRBD1
v_gene: TRBV30
CDR3nt: TGTGCCTGGGGGGCCGGGACAGGGAGCCACGAGCAGTACTTC
CDR3aa: CAWGAGTGSHEQYF

j_gene: TRBJ1-5
abundance: .
d_gene: .
v_gene: TRBV15
CDR3nt: TGTGCCACCAGCAGAGATGGAGCGAATCAGCCCCAGCATTTT
CDR3aa: CATSRDGANQPQHF

j_gene: TRBJ2-1
abundance: .
d_gene: .
v_gene: TRBV5-1
CDR3nt: TGCGCCAGCAGCTTACAGGGACCCTACAATGAGCAGTTCTTC
CDR3aa: CASSLQGPYNEQFF

j_gene: TRBJ2-2
abundance: .
d_gene: .
v_gene: TRBV9
CDR3nt: TGTGCCAGCAGCGTAGCTAGTGACCCATCGGCCGGGGAGCTGTTTTTT
CDR3aa: CASSVASDPSAGELFF

j_gene: TRBJ2-2
abundance: .
d_gene: .
v_gene: TRBV18
CDR3nt: TGTGCCAGCTCACCACCACGCCCGGGGACCGGGGAGCTGTTTTTT
CDR3aa: CASSPPRPGTGELFF

j_gene: TRBJ2-3
abundance: .
d_gene: .
v_gene: TRBV4-1
CDR3nt: TGCGCCAGCAGCCGCTTCCCAGGCGGGGTACGAATAACCACAGATACGCAGTATTTT
CDR3aa: CASSRFPGGVRITTDTQYF

j_gene: TRBJ2-5
abundance: .
d_gene: .
v_gene: TRBV23-1
CDR3nt: TGCGCCAGCAGTCCATCGACAGGCCCCAGGGAGACCCAGTACTTC
CDR3aa: CASSPSTGPRETQYF

j_gene: TRBJ2-3
abundance: .
d_gene: .
v_gene: TRBV28
CDR3nt: TGTGCCAGCAGCCGAGGGAGAGATACGCAGTATTTT
CDR3aa: CASSRGRDTQYF

j_gene: TRBJ2-7
abundance: few
d_gene: .
v_gene: TRBV30
CDR3nt: TGTGCCTGGAGCCGGCCCGCGGGGGCTAAACACCTCGAGCAGTACTTC
CDR3aa: CAWSRPAGAKHLEQYF

j_gene: TRBJ2-3
abundance: .
d_gene: TRBD2
v_gene: TRBV7-3
CDR3nt: TGTGCCAGCAGCAGGCGGCGGGGGGGCACAGATACGCAGTATTTT
CDR3aa: CASSRRRGGTDTQYF

j_gene: TRBJ2-1
abundance: .
d_gene: TRBD2
v_gene: TRBV6-5
CDR3nt: TGTGCCAGCAGTTGGCGCGGGGGCTCCTACAATGAGCAGTTCTTC
CDR3aa: CASSWRGGSYNEQFF

j_gene: TRBJ2-3
abundance: .
d_gene: TRBD2
v_gene: TRBV29-1
CDR3nt: TGCAGCGCTCAACTAGCGGGAGGGCCAGATACGCAGTATTTT
CDR3aa: CSAQLAGGPDTQYF

j_gene: TRBJ1-4
abundance: .
d_gene: .
v_gene: TRBV7-7
CDR3nt: TGTGCTAGCAGCGTCAGTGTTAATGAAAAACTGTTTTTT
CDR3aa: CASSVSVNEKLFF

j_gene: TRBJ1-2
abundance: few
d_gene: TRBD1
v_gene: TRBV15
CDR3nt: TGTGCCACTAAGGGGACAGGGCTCTATGGCTACACCTTC
CDR3aa: CATKGTGLYGYTF

j_gene: TRBJ2-2
abundance: .
d_gene: .
v_gene: TRBV5-6
CDR3nt: TGTGCCAGCAGCTTTAAAGCGGCAAACACCGGGGAGCTGTTTTTT
CDR3aa: CASSFKAANTGELFF

j_gene: TRBJ1-5
abundance: .
d_gene: .
v_gene: TRBV2
CDR3nt: TGTGCCAGTGGACAGATTTATAGCAATCAGCCCCAGCATTTT
CDR3aa: CASGQIYSNQPQHF

j_gene: TRBJ1-2
abundance: .
d_gene: TRBD1
v_gene: TRBV19
CDR3nt: TGTGCCAGTAGTGCGGAACAGGGGGCCGGGTTCTATGGCTACACCTTC
CDR3aa: CASSAEQGAGFYGYTF

j_gene: TRBJ2-7
abundance: .
d_gene: TRBD1
v_gene: TRBV7-6
CDR3nt: TGTGCCAGCAGCTTGGATACAGGGGGGTCGGGCGAGCAGTACTTC
CDR3aa: CASSLDTGGSGEQYF

j_gene: TRBJ1-2
abundance: .
d_gene: TRBD1
v_gene: TRBV6-5
CDR3nt: TGTGCCACTTGGGACAGGGAAAGACCGAACTATGGCTACACCTTC
CDR3aa: CATWDRERPNYGYTF

j_gene: TRBJ2-7
abundance: once
d_gene: .
v_gene: TRBV11-3
CDR3nt: TGTGCCAGCAGCTTAGATCGAGACTCCTACGAGCAGTACTTC
CDR3aa: CASSLDRDSYEQYF

j_gene: TRBJ2-1
abundance: .
d_gene: .
v_gene: TRBV6-5
CDR3nt: TGTGCCAGCAGTTACCTAAGCTCCTACAATGAGCAGTTCTTC
CDR3aa: CASSYLSSYNEQFF

j_gene: TRBJ2-1
abundance: .
d_gene: .
v_gene: TRBV19
CDR3nt: TGTGCCAGTAGTGGCCGGGGGTTGGGCCATACCTACAATGAGCAGTTCTTC
CDR3aa: CASSGRGLGHTYNEQFF

j_gene: TRBJ1-2
abundance: .
d_gene: .
v_gene: TRBV6-1
CDR3nt: TGTGCCAGCAGTGAAGCGGGGCAGGAGACTAACTATGGCTACACCTTC
CDR3aa: CASSEAGQETNYGYTF

j_gene: TRBJ2-1
abundance: once
d_gene: TRBD2
v_gene: TRBV29-1
CDR3nt: TGCAGCGTTGAAGGCCCAAGAAACATTGTGGGGACTAGCGGGAGTTACAATGAGCAGTTCTTC
CDR3aa: CSVEGPRNIVGTSGSYNEQFF

j_gene: TRBJ1-2
abundance: .
d_gene: .
v_gene: TRBV18
CDR3nt: TGTGCCAGCTCACCACCGGGGGCGCGGGGCTACACCTTC
CDR3aa: CASSPPGARGYTF

j_gene: TRBJ2-2
abundance: few
d_gene: TRBD2
v_gene: TRBV10-3
CDR3nt: TGTGCCATCAGCGGGACTAGCGGGGGGCAAGGTACCGGGGAGCTGTTTTTT
CDR3aa: CAISGTSGGQGTGELFF

j_gene: TRBJ2-2
abundance: .
d_gene: TRBD1
v_gene: TRBV5-4
CDR3nt: TGTGCCAGCAGCACCCGACAGGGGGGCACCGGGGAGCTGTTTTTT
CDR3aa: CASSTRQGGTGELFF

j_gene: TRBJ2-3
abundance: once
d_gene: .
v_gene: TRBV6-5
CDR3nt: TGTGCCAGCAGTTACTCGAGTCTAGCTGGCACAGATACGCAGTATTTT
CDR3aa: CASSYSSLAGTDTQYF

j_gene: TRBJ2-7
abundance: few
d_gene: .
v_gene: TRBV7-2
CDR3nt: TGTGCCAGCAGCTCGAACAGGGTAAGGGGCGAGCAGTACTTC
CDR3aa: CASSSNRVRGEQYF

j_gene: TRBJ2-7
abundance: .
d_gene: .
v_gene: TRBV5-6
CDR3nt: TGTGCCAGCAGCTTGGGTAGCAGCTCCTACGAGCAGTACTTC
CDR3aa: CASSLGSSSYEQYF

j_gene: TRBJ2-3
abundance: .
d_gene: TRBD2
v_gene: TRBV5-4
CDR3nt: TGTGCCAGCAGCCCCAAGGCCGGGACTAGCCCCCCGGATACGCAGTATTTT
CDR3aa: CASSPKAGTSPPDTQYF

j_gene: TRBJ2-3
abundance: once
d_gene: TRBD2
v_gene: TRBV29-1
CDR3nt: TGCAGCGCACCCCTAGCGGGGGGAGATACGCAGTATTTT
CDR3aa: CSAPLAGGDTQYF